Below are 29 T cell receptor beta chains sequenced from a single sample in a study of OX40 agonist ivuxolimab in advanced cancers. Data came from immunoSEQ multiplex PCR; TCRdb stores just in-frame clones and leaves some out. The sample consists of about 23,000 clones, under 85% of them appearing once. The material sequenced was CD4+ or CD8+ T cells sorted from blood, taken in a trial of the OX40 agonist ivuxolimab. Source of these receptors: an adult with an advanced solid tumor such as melanoma, head and neck, liver or kidney cancer.

The chain combines TRBV6-5 with TRBJ1-3, with D unresolved. The germline V gene encodes CDR1 MNHEY and CDR2 SVGAGI. V was clipped by 6 bases and J by 1 base, with 10 bases between them. The CDR3 length is 14 residues. CDR3 sequence reads: CASRPGFSGNTIYF. CDR3 nucleotide sequence: TGTGCCAGCAGGCCGGGGTTTTCTGGAAACACCATATATTTT.

The chain links TRBV9 to TRBJ2-3; the D is unclear. V was clipped by 5 bases and J by 0 bases, with 16 bases between them. The germline gives CDR1 SGDLS, CDR2 YYNGEE. This CDR3 is built from 16 residues. The CDR3 DNA follows: TGTGCCAGCAGTCAAGATACGCCTTTTAGCACAGATACGCAGTATTTT. It yields the protein CASSQDTPFSTDTQYF.

The rearrangement uses TRBV13 and TRBJ1-5, with TRBD1 identical over 7 bases. With V trimmed by 5 bases and J by 2 bases, 3 bases remained unmatched. CDR3 length: 14 residues. Germline assignment: CDR1 PRHDT and CDR2 FYEKMQ (reference sequence). This CDR3 is CASSTGVGNQPQHF. The CDR3 DNA reads TGTGCCAGCAGCACAGGGGTAGGCAATCAGCCCCAGCATTTT.

In its sample, this clone was seen once. The chain is built from TRBV23-1 and TRBJ2-2; D might be TRBD2 (6 bases). TRBV23-1 is an ORF for which the function is uncertain. The CDR3 loop spans 15 amino acids. V was trimmed by 0 bases and J by 4 bases, leaving 9 bases between them. CDR3 region: CASSQSLAGTGELFF. The CDR3 region has the DNA TGCGCCAGCAGTCAATCACTAGCTGGCACCGGGGAGCTGTTTTTT.

The rearrangement uses TRBV9 and TRBJ1-2; a weak D match, TRBD1 (5 bases). The germline gives CDR1 SGDLS, CDR2 YYNGEE. Trimming pared 4 bases from V and 2 bases from J, leaving 15 bases between. CDR3 length: 15 residues. This chain's CDR3 is CASSPTRDGNYGYTF. CDR3 coding DNA: TGTGCCAGCAGCCCAACAAGGGACGGCAACTATGGCTACACCTTC.

This chain joins TRBV30 and TRBJ2-3; D may be TRBD1 (6 bases). The CDR3 contains 16 residues. V was trimmed by 0 bases and J by 0 bases, leaving 13 bases between them. Germline CDR1 is GTSNPN and CDR2 is SVGIG (reference sequence). Here the CDR3 reads CAWSVGAQGSTDTQYF. The CDR3 nucleotides are TGTGCCTGGAGTGTAGGCGCGCAGGGGAGCACAGATACGCAGTATTTT. Based on the CDR3 plus reference TRBV30 and TRBJ2-3, the full variable domain is SQTIHQWPATLVQPVGSPLSLECTVEGTSNPNLYWYRQAAGRGLQLLFYSVGIGQISSEVPQNLSASRPQDRQFILSSKKLLLSDSGFYLCAWSVGAQGSTDTQYFGPGTRLTVL.

The chain is built from TRBV9 and TRBJ1-6, with D possibly matching TRBD1 (6 bases). Germline V gives CDR1 SGDLS, CDR2 YYNGEE. The V and J ends lost 4 bases and 9 bases respectively, with 11 bases between them. This CDR3 contains 13 residues. CDR3 coding DNA: TGTGCCAGCAGCAGGGGGTCCAGTTCACCCCTCCACTTT. It specifies CASSRGSSSPLHF.

The chain couples TRBV13 to TRBJ2-3; D call uncertain. The V gene's germline CDR1 is PRHDT and CDR2 FYEKMQ (reference sequence). Between the trimmed V and J ends, which lost 5 bases and 3 bases, there was a span of 6 bases. This CDR3 region has 12 residues. CDR3 DNA: TGTGCCAGCAGCCCCGGTACAGATACGCAGTATTTT. It encodes CASSPGTDTQYF.

The chain carries TRBV19 and TRBJ1-5; D perhaps matches TRBD1 (6 bases). Germline loops: CDR1 LNHDA, CDR2 SQIVND (reference sequence). CDR3 size: 16 residues. With 1 base removed from V and 7 bases from J, the gap between germline ends came to 17 bases. The CDR3 here is CASSIVRGGTRQPQHF. In DNA, the CDR3 is TGTGCCAGTAGTATAGTTCGAGGGGGAACAAGGCAGCCCCAGCATTTT.

The chain employs TRBV19 and TRBJ2-6; TRBD1 is a possible D gene (6 bases). Germline V gene sequence: CDR1 LNHDA, CDR2 SQIVND (reference sequence). V lost 3 bases to trimming and J lost 0 bases, with 12 bases between them. The CDR3 has 17 amino acids. CDR3 sequence reads: CASSISQGISGANVLTF. CDR3 sequence (DNA): TGTGCCAGTAGTATTTCGCAGGGGATCTCTGGGGCCAACGTCCTGACTTTC. The whole variable domain, remainder taken from reference TRBV19 and TRBJ2-6, is DGGITQSPKYLFRKEGQNVTLSCEQNLNHDAMYWYRQDPGQGLRLIYYSQIVNDFQKGDIAEGYSVSREKKESFPLTVTSAQKNPTAFYLCASSISQGISGANVLTFGAGSRLTVL.

The J gene is TRBJ2-5, the V gene TRBV9; perhaps TRBD1 as D (5 bases). V gave up 4 bases and J gave up 1 base, with 14 bases separating them. CDR1 is SGDLS, CDR2 YYNGEE, per germline. The CDR3 consists of 15 residues. The CDR3 nucleotides read TGTGCCAGCAGCAGAGACGGACACCTCCAAGAGACCCAGTACTTC. This codes for CASSRDGHLQETQYF.

In nucleotides, the CDR3 is TGCAGCGTTGCGGGGAGGAATGAGCAGTTCTTC. It is translated as CSVAGRNEQFF. This chain uses TRBV29-1 with TRBJ2-1; D might be TRBD2 (6 bases). The CDR3 covers 11 residues. V lost 4 bases, J lost 7 bases, and 8 bases lay in between. Germline V lookup: CDR1 SQVTM, CDR2 ANQGSEA.

The table lists this clone with a few counts. The V gene is TRBV19, the J gene TRBJ2-7; D is unclear. The CDR3 is 11 residues long. Germline loops: CDR1 LNHDA, CDR2 SQIVND (reference sequence). V lost 8 bases, J lost 6 bases, and 11 bases lay in between. The CDR3 sequence: CASGPTLEQYF. The DNA of the CDR3 is TGTGCCAGTGGCCCCACTCTCGAGCAGTACTTC.

The chain is built from TRBV5-1 and TRBJ1-6; D may be TRBD1 (6 bases). The CDR3 runs 16 residues. V was clipped by 4 bases and J by 5 bases, with 16 bases between them. Germline V gives CDR1 SGHRS, CDR2 YFSETQ. In nucleotides, the CDR3 is TGCGCCAGCAGCACCCTACAGGACAGAAATAATTCACCCCTCCACTTT. This sequence encodes CASSTLQDRNNSPLHF.

The chain recombines TRBV25-1 with TRBJ2-7; D perhaps matches TRBD2 (6 bases). V was clipped by 5 bases and J by 2 bases, with 19 bases between them. The CDR3 runs to 16 residues. The germline V gene has CDR1 MGHDK and CDR2 SYGVNS. The CDR3 reads CASSFPRTGGTYEQYF. The CDR3 DNA sequence: TGTGCCAGCAGTTTCCCCCGGACGGGCGGGACCTACGAGCAGTACTTC.

This clone is a singleton in its sample. The chain's CDR3 is CASSQGQGENQPQHF. DNA of the CDR3: TGCGCCAGCAGCCAAGGACAGGGGGAAAATCAGCCCCAGCATTTT. The V and J genes are TRBV4-1 and TRBJ1-5, with TRBD1 matching 9 bases. V shed 1 base and J 4 bases; nucleotides not matched to a gene: 2. The CDR3 runs to 15 residues. Germline V lookup: CDR1 MGHRA, CDR2 YSYEKL.

This clone was recorded a few times. The V and J genes are TRBV7-9 and TRBJ1-5; 8 nucleotides agree with TRBD1. The CDR3 contains 13 residues. Germline trimming cut 11 bases from V and 0 bases from J; bases unmatched to any gene: 3. Germline V gives CDR1 SEHNR, CDR2 FQNEAQ (reference sequence). Here the CDR3 DNA reads TGTGCCGGGGGACAGGATAGCAATCAGCCCCAGCATTTT. This sequence encodes CAGGQDSNQPQHF.

There are a few counts of this clone. The chain has TRBV9 and TRBJ1-4; D is unclear. V lost 4 bases and J 7 bases, leaving 8 bases between the germline ends. The V gene's germline CDR1 is SGDLS and CDR2 YYNGEE. The CDR3 is 12 amino acids. This CDR3 is CASSLPGEKLFF. The CDR3 nucleotides read TGTGCCAGCAGCCTACCAGGTGAAAAACTGTTTTTT.

This chain joins TRBV7-8 and TRBJ2-3, with TRBD1 identical over 8 bases. The CDR3 totals 15 residues. The ends lost 4 bases at V and 0 bases at J; junction bases unmatched: 3. Germline loops: CDR1 SGHVS, CDR2 FQNEAQ. CDR3 sequence: CASSSPGGSTDTQYF. For the CDR3, the DNA is TGTGCCAGCAGCTCCCCAGGGGGCAGCACAGATACGCAGTATTTT.

The chain uses TRBV10-3 and TRBJ1-2, with 7 bases identical to TRBD1. In germline, CDR1 is ENHRY, CDR2 SYGVKD. V shed 6 bases and J 6 bases; nucleotides not matched to a gene: 16. This CDR3 spans 16 amino acids. Here the CDR3 reads CAISGRTGGESNGYTF. The CDR3, as DNA: TGTGCCATCAGCGGGAGGACAGGAGGTGAATCGAATGGCTACACCTTC.

This clone has only one observation. The chain has TRBV2 and TRBJ2-1, with a tentative D call TRBD2 (5 bases). V was clipped by 6 bases and J by 5 bases, with 11 bases between them. There are 13 residues in the CDR3. Germline V CDR1 and CDR2: SNHLY, FYNNEI. The CDR3 region is CASSVWRDNEQFF. CDR3 nucleotide sequence: TGTGCCAGCAGCGTCTGGCGGGACAATGAGCAGTTCTTC.

The chain combines TRBV2 with TRBJ2-7; no firm D call. The V gene lost 6 bases and the J gene lost 1 base, with 10 bases spanning the gap. Germline assignment: CDR1 SNHLY and CDR2 FYNNEI. CDR3 length: 13 amino acids. In DNA form, the CDR3 reads TGTGCCAGCAGCTCGACCGATTCCTACGAGCAGTACTTC. This encodes CASSSTDSYEQYF.

The chain is built from TRBV6-1 and TRBJ2-4; D tentatively fits TRBD1 or TRBD2 (5 bases each). With 6 bases removed from V and 1 base from J, the gap between germline ends came to 25 bases. Germline V gene sequence: CDR1 MNHNS, CDR2 SASEGT. The CDR3 loop spans 19 amino acids. The CDR3 sequence is CASRENFGTPGWAKNIQYF. For the CDR3, the DNA is TGTGCCAGCAGGGAAAACTTCGGGACGCCCGGATGGGCCAAAAACATTCAGTACTTC.

The V gene is TRBV10-3, the J gene TRBJ2-2, with no clear D. There are 16 residues in the CDR3. The germline V gene encodes CDR1 ENHRY and CDR2 SYGVKD. The V end lost 0 bases, the J end lost 2 bases, and 10 bases lay between the germline ends. The DNA of the CDR3 is TGTGCCATCAGTGAGTCGGGGATCCCAAACACCGGGGAGCTGTTTTTT. Its protein is CAISESGIPNTGELFF.

This clone was counted between two and nine times. The genes are TRBV4-1 and TRBJ1-2; D uncertain. Between the trimmed V and J ends, which lost 3 bases and 6 bases, there was a span of 11 bases. Germline-derived CDR1 and CDR2 are MGHRA and YSYEKL. This CDR3 is built from 13 residues. The CDR3, as DNA: TGCGCCAGCAGCCATGGAGGAGGTAATGGCTACACCTTC. It is translated as CASSHGGGNGYTF.

This chain joins TRBV19 and TRBJ2-7; TRBD1 matches at 7 bases. This CDR3 spans 16 amino acids. V trimming: 4 bases; J trimming: 1 base; junction bases outside the gene matches: 10. Per the germline V gene, CDR1 is LNHDA and CDR2 is SQIVND (reference sequence). CDR3 sequence: CASSTRDSYNSYEQYF. For the CDR3, the DNA is TGTGCCAGTAGTACCAGGGACAGCTATAATTCCTACGAGCAGTACTTC.

This clone is a singleton in its sample. The V gene is TRBV15, the J gene TRBJ2-1, with D tentatively TRBD1 (5 bases). The CDR3 consists of 13 residues. V lost 6 bases to trimming and J lost 4 bases, with 10 bases between them. The germline CDR1 and CDR2 sequences are LNHNV and YYDKDF (reference sequence). CDR3 sequence: CATSPGLYNEQFF. DNA for the CDR3: TGTGCCACCAGTCCAGGGTTATACAATGAGCAGTTCTTC. Complete variable domain (other parts from reference TRBV15 and TRBJ2-1): DAMVIQNPRYQVTQFGKPVTLSCSQTLNHNVMYWYQQKSSQAPKLLFHYYDKDFNNEADTPDNFQSRRPNTSFCFLDIRSPGLGDTAMYLCATSPGLYNEQFFGPGTRLTVL.

The J gene is TRBJ1-3, the V gene TRBV5-8, with no clear D. The CDR3 loop spans 15 amino acids. V was clipped by 5 bases and J by 0 bases, with 12 bases between them. Per germline, CDR1 SGHTS and CDR2 YDEGEE. DNA of the CDR3: TGTGCCAGCAGGTCCTCGGAGTTCTCTGGAAACACCATATATTTT. Protein product: CASRSSEFSGNTIYF.

Written as DNA, the CDR3 is TGTGCCAGTACCTCTATCGACAGGAGCCCCACAGATACGCAGTATTTT. Translating it yields CASTSIDRSPTDTQYF. The rearrangement uses TRBV19 and TRBJ2-3; D might be TRBD1 (6 bases). The CDR3 length is 16 residues. Trimming pared 7 bases from V and 2 bases from J, leaving 19 bases between. The germline V gene encodes CDR1 LNHDA and CDR2 SQIVND (reference sequence). Together with reference TRBV19 and TRBJ2-3, the CDR3 gives the full variable domain: DGGITQSPKYLFRKEGQNVTLSCEQNLNHDAMYWYRQDPGQGLRLIYYSQIVNDFQKGDIAEGYSVSREKKESFPLTVTSAQKNPTAFYLCASTSIDRSPTDTQYFGPGTRLTVL.